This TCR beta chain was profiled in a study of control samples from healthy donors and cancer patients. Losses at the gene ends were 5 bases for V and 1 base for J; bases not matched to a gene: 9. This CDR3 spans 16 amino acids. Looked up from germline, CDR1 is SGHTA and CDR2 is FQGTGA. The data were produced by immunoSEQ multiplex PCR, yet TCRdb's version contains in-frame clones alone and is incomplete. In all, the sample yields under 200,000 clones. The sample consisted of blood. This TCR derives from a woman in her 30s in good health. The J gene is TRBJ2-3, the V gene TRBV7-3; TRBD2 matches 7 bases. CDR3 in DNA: TGTGCCAGCAGCCGGCGCGGGGGAGAGGGCACAGATACGCAGTATTTT. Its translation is CASSRRGGEGTDTQYF.